This T cell receptor (beta chain) was recorded in a study of long-term antiretroviral therapy in people with HIV. Study results and limitations: It was not possible to obtain data on ART adherence, viral resistance or therapy changes.

In the case of this clone: Its antigen is still unknown.

The CDR3 runs to 15 residues. Germline V lookup: CDR1 MGHDK, CDR2 SYGVNS. The ends were cut back, 6 bases at V and 11 bases at J, with 20 bases in the middle. A v3.0 immunoSEQ assay was performed at survey level. Sequencing was performed with immunoSEQ multiplex PCR; in TCRdb, only in-frame clones are kept and a portion is missing. The data hold tens of thousands of clones, with over 75% observed a single time. Here the sequenced sample was unsorted PBMCs, taken 4.7 to 5 years after starting antiretroviral therapy. The chain carries TRBV25-1 and TRBJ1-6, with D perhaps TRBD1 (5 bases). The receptor was derived from a man aged 35 to 55 with HIV. The CDR3 coding sequence is TGTGCCAGCAGGGGTGGGCGGGGGTTTGAGACACCCCTCCACTTT. It encodes CASRGGRGFETPLHF.